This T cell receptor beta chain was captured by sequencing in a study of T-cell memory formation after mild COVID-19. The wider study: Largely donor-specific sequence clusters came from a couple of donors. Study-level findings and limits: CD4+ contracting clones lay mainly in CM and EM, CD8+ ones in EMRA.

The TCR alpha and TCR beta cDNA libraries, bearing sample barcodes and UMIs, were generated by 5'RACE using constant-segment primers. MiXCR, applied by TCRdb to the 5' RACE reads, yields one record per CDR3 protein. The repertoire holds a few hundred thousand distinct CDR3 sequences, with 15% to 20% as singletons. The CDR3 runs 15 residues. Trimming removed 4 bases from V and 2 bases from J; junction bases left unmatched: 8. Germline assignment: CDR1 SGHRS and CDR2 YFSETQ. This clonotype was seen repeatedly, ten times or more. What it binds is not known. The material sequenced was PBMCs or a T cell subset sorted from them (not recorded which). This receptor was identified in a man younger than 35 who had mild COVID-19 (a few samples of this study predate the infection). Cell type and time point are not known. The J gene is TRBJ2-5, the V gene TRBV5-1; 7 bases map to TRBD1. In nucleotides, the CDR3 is TGCGCCAGCAGCCGGGACAGTCGGGGTCAAGAGACCCAGTACTTC. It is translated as CASSRDSRGQETQYF.